The rows below give T cell receptor beta chains drawn from one sample of a study of CD8 T cells in ankylosing spondylitis. TCRdb ran MiXCR on the 5' RACE reads and lists one entry per CDR3 protein. The table records fewer than 200,000 distinct CDR3 sequences, 9.8% of them present only once. Material for sequencing was blood, either unsorted or a sorted T cell fraction (not recorded which). These receptor sequences come from a female donor with ankylosing spondylitis or in good health (not recorded which). The CDR3 runs from the conserved cysteine through the conserved F or W. D genes are given only for firm matches. Not all rows give a size; the values are once, few, many and, for expanded clones, a class.

D gene	V gene	J gene	clone size	CDR3 DNA	CDR3 protein
NA	TRBV7-9	TRBJ2-5	NA	TGTGCCAGCAGCCCCCAAGAGACCGAGTACTTC	CASSPQETEYF
NA	TRBV4-1	TRBJ1-1	NA	TGCGCCAGCAGCCATGAAGGGACGGACACTGAAGCTTTCTTT	CASSHEGTDTEAFF
NA	TRBV6-2/TRBV6-3	TRBJ2-7	NA	TGTGCCACCTCACTCCAGGGGACTTACGAGCAGTACTTC	CATSLQGTYEQYF
NA	TRBV6-6	TRBJ1-3	NA	TGTGCCAGCAGTTACACAAACACCATATATTTT	CASSYTNTIYF
NA	TRBV24-1	TRBJ2-7	NA	TGTGCCACCAGTGACCTCCGACCTGAGACAGATTCCTACGAGCAGTACTTC	CATSDLRPETDSYEQYF
NA	TRBV7-3	TRBJ1-2	few	TGTGCCAGCAGCCCTACCAACAGGGTAGGGTACTATGGCTACACCTTC	CASSPTNRVGYYGYTF
TRBD2	TRBV11-2	TRBJ2-1	NA	TGTGCCAGCAGCCCGGGGACTAGCGGGAGCGGAAATGAGCAGTTCTTC	CASSPGTSGSGNEQFF
NA	TRBV29-1	TRBJ1-1	many	TGCAGCGTTCGACCCGTAGGGGAGAACACTGAAGCTTTCTTT	CSVRPVGENTEAFF
NA	TRBV6-2/TRBV6-3	TRBJ2-1	NA	TGTGCCAGCAGTCGACGACTAGAGCAGGGTGAGCAGTTCTTC	CASSRRLEQGEQFF
NA	TRBV10-2	TRBJ2-1	NA	TGCGCCAGCAGTGAGTGGGGTAATGAGCAGTTCTTC	CASSEWGNEQFF
TRBD2	TRBV5-5	TRBJ2-3	NA	TGTGCCAGCAGCTTGACACCTAGCGGCGGGACCACAGATACGCAGTATTTT	CASSLTPSGGTTDTQYF
NA	TRBV19	TRBJ2-7	few	TGTGCCAGTAGTATGAGGGCGCACCCCTCCTACGAGCAGTACTTC	CASSMRAHPSYEQYF
NA	TRBV20-1	TRBJ2-2	few	TGCAGTGCTAGGGGGGGGACAGGTAGCTCCGGGGAGCTGTTTTTT	CSARGGTGSSGELFF
TRBD2	TRBV12-3/TRBV12-4	TRBJ2-1	many	TGTGCCAGCTCGGGACTAGCCCCCGAAGGGCAGTTCTTC	CASSGLAPEGQFF
TRBD2	TRBV20-1	TRBJ2-5	many	TGCAGTGCTAGAGGGGAAGGGGAGGGAGAGACCCAGTACTTC	CSARGEGEGETQYF
TRBD1	TRBV24-1	TRBJ2-3	NA	TGTGCCCCCCCCGGGACAGGCACCACAGATACGCAGTATTTT	CAPPGTGTTDTQYF
NA	TRBV27	TRBJ2-2	few	TGTGCCAGCAGTTTCACAGGGCGAAGCGGGGAGCTGTTTTTT	CASSFTGRSGELFF
NA	TRBV9	TRBJ1-2	few	TGTGCCAGCAGCCCTGGGAATAACTATGGCTACACCTTC	CASSPGNNYGYTF
TRBD2	TRBV5-1	TRBJ2-5	few	TGCGCCAGCAGCCCGACTAGCGTGAGAGAAGAGACCCAGTACTTC	CASSPTSVREETQYF
TRBD2	TRBV12-3/TRBV12-4	TRBJ2-1	many	TGTGCCAGCAGTTTAGCGCAGCCGGGACTAGTGGCCAATGAGCAGTTCTTC	CASSLAQPGLVANEQFF
NA	TRBV24-1	TRBJ2-7	NA	TGTGCCACCAGTGATAACTCCTACGAGCAGTACTTC	CATSDNSYEQYF
TRBD1	TRBV2	TRBJ2-1	few	TGTGCCCAGGGGGGAGACAGGGGGGGCTCCTACAATGAGCAGTTCTTC	CAQGGDRGGSYNEQFF
TRBD2	TRBV6-5	TRBJ2-1	NA	TGTGCCAGCAGTTACACCCTTGGCACTAGCGGCCCACCCTACAATGAGCAGTTCTTC	CASSYTLGTSGPPYNEQFF
TRBD2	TRBV7-6	TRBJ2-7	NA	TGTGCCAGCAGCACCCCTACTAGCGGTTACTCCTACGAGCAGTACTTC	CASSTPTSGYSYEQYF
NA	TRBV9	TRBJ2-5	few	TGTGCCAGCAGCGTAGGGTCAATCCAAGAGACCCAGTACTTC	CASSVGSIQETQYF
NA	TRBV7-8	TRBJ2-7	few	TGTGCCAGCAGCTTAGAACTAGCCTACGAGCAGTACTTC	CASSLELAYEQYF
NA	TRBV28	TRBJ1-4	NA	TGTGCCAGCAGTTCTAGGGAGGATGAAGGACTGTTTTTT	CASSSREDEGLFF
NA	TRBV19	TRBJ2-2	few	TGTGCCAGTAGTCAAGGGCAGGGAGATACCGGGGAGCTGTTTTTT	CASSQGQGDTGELFF
TRBD1	TRBV5-6	TRBJ2-2	NA	TGTGCCAGCAGCTTCGGGACAGCCCTCACCGGGGAGCTGTTTTTT	CASSFGTALTGELFF
NA	TRBV7-2	TRBJ2-7	NA	TGTGCCAGCAGCTTAGAGGGCCTACCCTACGAGCAGTACTTC	CASSLEGLPYEQYF
NA	TRBV4-1	TRBJ1-1	NA	TGCGCCAGCAGCCAAGTGGGGGTGCAGACTGAAGCTTTCTTT	CASSQVGVQTEAFF
NA	TRBV6-1	TRBJ2-5	few	TGTGCCAGCAGCCCCCTGACGCAGGGGATTAAAGAGACCCAGTACTTC	CASSPLTQGIKETQYF
TRBD2	TRBV6-1	TRBJ2-7	many	TGTGCCAGCAGGGTCGGACTAGCAGCCTACGAGCAGTACTTC	CASRVGLAAYEQYF
NA	TRBV5-1	TRBJ1-1	many	TGCGCCAGCAGCTTTCGGACAGCCAACACTGAAGCTTTCTTT	CASSFRTANTEAFF
NA	TRBV5-1	TRBJ1-1	NA	TGCGCCACCAGGGGAGGGACCATGAACACTGAAGCTTTCTTT	CATRGGTMNTEAFF